These 18 T cell receptor beta chains share one sample of origin, sequenced in a study of cytomegalovirus exposure and HLA in healthy donors. 60 Vbeta and 13 Jbeta primers were used in PCR. The repertoire was sequenced with immunoSEQ multiplex PCR; TCRdb's copy has only in-frame clones and lacks some. The sample lists around 71,000 clones; over 55% were seen once. The sequenced sample consisted of PBMCs. These receptors came from a man aged 25 to 40 in good health and CMV-seropositive.

This clone has just a few counts. The chain employs TRBV6-1 and TRBJ2-1; 9 nucleotides agree with TRBD1. Germline V gene data show CDR1 as MNHNS and CDR2 as SASEGT. CDR3 size: 15 residues. V gave up 4 bases and J gave up 10 bases; unmatched junction bases: 11. CDR3: CASSVEETGGREQFF. As DNA, the CDR3 is TGTGCCAGCAGTGTAGAGGAGACAGGGGGGAGAGAGCAGTTCTTC.

The chain is built from TRBV5-1 and TRBJ1-1; TRBD1 aligns across 8 bases. V shed 6 bases and J 5 bases; nucleotides not matched to a gene: 9. The CDR3 is made up of 14 amino acids. Germline CDR1 and CDR2: SGHRS and YFSETQ. The chain's CDR3 is CASNRTGTRTEAFF. The CDR3 DNA reads TGCGCCAGCAATCGGACAGGGACAAGAACTGAAGCTTTCTTT.

The chain links TRBV7-9 to TRBJ1-2; TRBD1 aligns across 7 bases. Germline V lookup: CDR1 SEHNR, CDR2 FQNEAQ (reference sequence). With 6 bases clipped from V and 2 bases from J, the junction kept 12 bases outside the gene matches. This CDR3 contains 16 residues. Here the CDR3 DNA reads TGTGCCAGCAGAGAAGGGACAGCAGTACTCAACTATGGCTACACCTTC. Translating it yields CASREGTAVLNYGYTF.

This clone was seen more than once but under ten times. The V call is TRBV27, the J call TRBJ2-2; D may be TRBD2 (5 bases). Germline V lookup: CDR1 MNHEY, CDR2 SMNVEV (reference sequence). The CDR3 spans 15 residues. Trimming removed 6 bases at V and 2 bases at J, with 13 bases between. CDR3 amino acids: CASRTGIANTGELFF. The DNA for the CDR3 is TGTGCCAGCAGAACCGGGATAGCCAACACCGGGGAGCTGTTTTTT.

V is TRBV9 and J is TRBJ2-7, with D possibly being TRBD2 (5 bases). The CDR3 consists of 15 residues. Germline V gene sequence: CDR1 SGDLS, CDR2 YYNGEE. Trimming pared 4 bases from V and 5 bases from J, leaving 19 bases between. This CDR3 is CASSPPGVSRDEQYF. CDR3 DNA: TGTGCCAGCAGCCCCCCTGGGGTTTCGAGGGACGAGCAGTACTTC.

The chain uses TRBV7-8 and TRBJ2-7; 9 bases fit TRBD1. J was trimmed by 6 bases and V by 4 bases; bases with no gene match: 10. Per the germline V gene, CDR1 is SGHVS and CDR2 is FQNEAQ. The CDR3 is 15 amino acids. CDR3 residues: CASSWPLDRGGEQYF. The CDR3 nucleotides read TGTGCCAGCAGCTGGCCTTTGGACAGGGGTGGCGAGCAGTACTTC.

This clone was found a few times. The chain couples TRBV29-1 to TRBJ1-1; 7 bases agree with TRBD1. Germline V lookup: CDR1 SQVTM, CDR2 ANQGSEA. The trim removed 3 bases at V and 0 bases at J, leaving 10 bases unmatched. The CDR3 has 16 amino acids. CDR3 sequence reads: CSVESQGGLMNTEAFF. CDR3 bases: TGCAGCGTTGAGAGCCAAGGGGGCCTGATGAACACTGAAGCTTTCTTT.

This sequence joins TRBV5-1 and TRBJ2-5; D is possibly TRBD1 (6 bases). The germline CDR1 and CDR2 sequences are SGHRS and YFSETQ. This CDR3 has 14 residues. Trimming cost V 3 bases and J 2 bases, with 11 bases left between them. The CDR3 region has the DNA TGCGCCAGCAGCTCGGGACAAACTCAAGAGACCCAGTACTTC. It translates to CASSSGQTQETQYF.

The CDR3, as DNA: TGTGCCAGCAGTTACCGAACAGGGGGCTGGGCAGATACGCAGTATTTT. The encoded protein is CASSYRTGGWADTQYF. The chain combines TRBV27 with TRBJ2-3; the match to TRBD1 covers 9 bases. After removal of 4 bases from V and 4 bases from J, the junction contained 9 bases not matched to a gene. CDR1 is MNHEY and CDR2 is SMNVEV in the germline V gene (reference sequence). There are 16 residues in the CDR3.

The gene calls are TRBV19 and TRBJ1-5; D is possibly TRBD1 (5 bases). V lost 5 bases, J lost 6 bases, and 11 bases lay in between. Germline assignment: CDR1 LNHDA and CDR2 SQIVND (reference sequence). The CDR3 is 13 residues long. CDR3 sequence (DNA): TGTGCCAGTAGTGCAGGGTTGACTCAGCCCCAGCATTTT. It translates to CASSAGLTQPQHF.

The chain couples TRBV4-2 to TRBJ2-7; no reliable D call. Germline V gene lookup returns CDR1 LGHNA and CDR2 YNFKEQ. The CDR3 length is 14 residues. The V gene lost 4 bases and the J gene lost 1 base, with 11 bases spanning the gap. DNA for the CDR3: TGTGCCAGCAGCCCCCAACTCCAATCCTACGAGCAGTACTTC. Its translation: CASSPQLQSYEQYF.

The V and J genes are TRBV6-4 and TRBJ1-5; no clear D. Germline V lookup: CDR1 MRHNA, CDR2 SNTAGT. The CDR3 runs 12 residues. Trimming shortened V by 7 bases and J by 5 bases, and 9 bases separated the two germline ends. The CDR3 nucleotides read TGTGCCAGCACCTTCTATTATCAGCCCCAGCATTTT. Translation: CASTFYYQPQHF.

The chain links TRBV7-9 to TRBJ1-1; D unclear. Germline V gene sequence: CDR1 SEHNR, CDR2 FQNEAQ (reference sequence). CDR3 length: 12 amino acids. Deletions cut 7 bases from V and 0 bases from J, with 6 bases between. DNA for the CDR3: TGTGCCAGCAAGAGGATGAACACTGAAGCTTTCTTT. Its translation is CASKRMNTEAFF.

The rearrangement uses TRBV27 and TRBJ1-2, with D possibly being TRBD1 (5 bases). The CDR3 spans 14 residues. V lost 8 bases and J 5 bases, leaving 18 bases between the germline ends. Germline loops: CDR1 MNHEY, CDR2 SMNVEV (reference sequence). The CDR3 DNA reads as TGTGCCAGCGGGGCCCCCGGGTATCGGTATGGCTACACCTTC. Translation: CASGAPGYRYGYTF.

The rearrangement uses TRBV28 and TRBJ1-1; perhaps TRBD1 as D (5 bases). Germline-derived CDR1 and CDR2 are MDHEN and SYDVKM. This CDR3 is 15 amino acids long. V was clipped by 3 bases and J by 4 bases, with 15 bases between them. The CDR3 nucleotides are TGTGCCAGCAGTTTTTTTCAAAGGGGCACCACTGAAGCTTTCTTT. The encoded protein is CASSFFQRGTTEAFF.

The chain couples TRBV18 to TRBJ2-2, with D possibly TRBD2 on 6 matching bases. Deletions cut 4 bases from V and 13 bases from J, with 16 bases between. CDR1 and CDR2 (germline): KGHSH, LQKENI. The CDR3 length is 13 residues. The DNA of the CDR3 is TGTGCCAGCTCACTAGGCTCCCAGGAGGGGCTGTTTTTT. It specifies CASSLGSQEGLFF.

The rearrangement links TRBV9 to TRBJ2-7; weak D call: TRBD2 (5 bases). Germline V gene data show CDR1 as SGDLS and CDR2 as YYNGEE. The CDR3 contains 15 residues. With 0 bases removed from V and 2 bases from J, the gap between germline ends came to 12 bases. Here the CDR3 reads CASSVGVPGTYEQYF. The CDR3 nucleotides are TGTGCCAGCAGCGTAGGGGTCCCGGGGACCTACGAGCAGTACTTC.

The sample holds a few counts of this clone. The CDR3 here is CASSDKTSGRTDTQYF. CDR3 DNA sequence: TGTGCCAGCAGCGACAAAACTAGCGGGAGAACAGATACGCAGTATTTT. The chain is built from TRBV2 and TRBJ2-3; 11 nucleotides align to TRBD2. The germline V gene encodes CDR1 SNHLY and CDR2 FYNNEI. The CDR3 sequence is 16 residues long. Trimming cost V 6 bases and J 3 bases; bases outside gene matches: 8. Full variable domain (rest looked up from reference TRBV2 and TRBJ2-3): EPEVTQTPSHQVTQMGQEVILRCVPISNHLYFYWYRQILGQKVEFLVSFYNNEISEKSEIFDDQFSVERPDGSNFTLKIRSTKLEDSAMYFCASSDKTSGRTDTQYFGPGTRLTVL.